Listed below are T cell receptor beta chains from one sample, sequenced in a study of cytotoxic CD8 clonotypes in ibrutinib-treated CLL. The data were produced by immunoSEQ multiplex PCR, yet TCRdb's version contains in-frame clones alone and is incomplete. The data show about 45,000 clones, just over 65% seen once. Sequenced here: PBMCs, sampled after 24 months of ibrutinib treatment. These receptor sequences come from a human donor with chronic lymphocytic leukemia. CDR3s include the opening cysteine and the closing phenylalanine or tryptophan. A D gene is named only where the DNA matches it firmly. Clone size, where shown, is once, few, many, or a class for clones that have expanded.

j_gene: TRBJ2-1
d_gene: TRBD2
abundance: -
v_gene: TRBV15
len: 14
CDR3nt: TGTGCCACCAGAAGAGCGGGGGGGTCGAATGAGCAGTTCTTC
CDR3aa: CATRRAGGSNEQFF

j_gene: TRBJ2-7
d_gene: -
abundance: few
v_gene: TRBV11-2
len: 15
CDR3nt: TGTGCCAGCAGCTTAGCGGGCGCCCAGTACTACGAGCAGTACTTC
CDR3aa: CASSLAGAQYYEQYF

j_gene: TRBJ2-1
d_gene: -
abundance: -
v_gene: TRBV5-1
len: 12
CDR3nt: TGCGCCAGCACTGCTCTCGAAAATGAGCAGTTCTTC
CDR3aa: CASTALENEQFF

j_gene: TRBJ2-5
d_gene: TRBD2
abundance: few
v_gene: TRBV6-1
len: 16
CDR3nt: TGTGCCAGCAGTGTTGGTCTAGCGGGATTCCAAGAGACCCAGTACTTC
CDR3aa: CASSVGLAGFQETQYF

j_gene: TRBJ1-2
d_gene: -
abundance: few
v_gene: TRBV18
len: 15
CDR3nt: TGTGCCAGCTCACCATCAGTGACCCCGGGGAGTGGCTACACCTTC
CDR3aa: CASSPSVTPGSGYTF

j_gene: TRBJ2-7
d_gene: -
abundance: few
v_gene: TRBV5-5
len: 11
CDR3nt: TGTGCCAGCAGCTTAGCCTACGAGCAGTACTTC
CDR3aa: CASSLAYEQYF

j_gene: TRBJ2-2
d_gene: -
abundance: -
v_gene: TRBV4-1
len: 13
CDR3nt: TGCGCCAGCAGCCAAGAATGGCCCGGGGAGCTGTTTTTT
CDR3aa: CASSQEWPGELFF

j_gene: TRBJ2-7
d_gene: TRBD1
abundance: -
v_gene: TRBV28
len: 16
CDR3nt: TGTGCCAGCAGGATTGCGGGACAGGGGCGCTCCTACGAGCAGTACTTC
CDR3aa: CASRIAGQGRSYEQYF

j_gene: TRBJ1-3
d_gene: -
abundance: -
v_gene: TRBV9
len: 15
CDR3nt: TGTGCCAGCAGCGTAGTCCCCGGGGACCGCGCCACCATATATTTT
CDR3aa: CASSVVPGDRATIYF

j_gene: TRBJ2-3
d_gene: -
abundance: -
v_gene: TRBV7-6
len: 16
CDR3nt: TGTGCCAGCAGCGATACGGGGCGGTGGAATACAGATACGCAGTATTTT
CDR3aa: CASSDTGRWNTDTQYF